The subject of this entry is one TCR beta chain. In the authors' methods: The assay estimated nucleated cells by amplifying reference gene primers. Sequencing used immunoSEQ multiplex PCR; TCRdb keeps in-frame clones, though not all of them. V and J calls and clone size are copied from that table; D and trimming were computed from the DNA. The sample lists about 120,000 clones, over 80% occurring once. This specimen comes from a study of blood T cell repertoires in COVID-19. Across the whole study: Samples of COVID-19 (acute and convalescent) were obtained from the United States, Italy and Spain. T cells, B-cell-depleted T cells, or PBMCs supplied cDNA or gDNA.

The CDR3 loop spans 13 amino acids. Germline assignment: CDR1 SEHNR and CDR2 FQNEAQ (reference sequence). V was clipped by 2 bases and J by 1 base, with 5 bases between them. The chain combines TRBV7-9 with TRBJ1-1; D is uncertain. The clonotype originates from a man between 25 and 39 years old with acute or convalescent COVID-19. Sequencing used peripheral blood. CDR3 protein: CASSLQENTEAFF. The CDR3 coding sequence is TGTGCCAGCAGCTTACAGGAGAACACTGAAGCTTTCTTT.